The entry below gives a single T cell receptor beta chain sequence along with its context. The entry originates in a study of CD8+CD57+ T cells in acquired aplastic anemia. CD8+CD57+ cell expansion had been shown by flow cytometry in patients chosen for sequencing. The template used for profiling TCR beta VDJ and CDR3 was genomic DNA. One entry per CDR3 protein results from TCRdb running MiXCR on the reads. The sample lists some 200,000 distinct CDR3 sequences; around 48% were seen once. The V gene's germline CDR1 is DFQATT and CDR2 SNEGSKA (reference sequence). After removal of 3 bases from V and 10 bases from J, the junction contained 10 bases not matched to a gene. The CDR3 covers 13 residues.

The chain carries TRBV20-1 and TRBJ1-2; 8 bases agree with TRBD1. Sample: sorted CD4+, CD8+, or CD8+CD57+ T cells (not recorded which) from PBMCs. This receptor was obtained from a human donor with aplastic anemia. CDR3 residues: CSARRETGVFYTF. In nucleotides, the CDR3 is TGCAGTGCTAGGAGGGAGACAGGGGTTTTCTACACCTTC.